Sequencing of this T cell receptor beta chain was carried out in a study of a mutant IDH1 vaccine in newly diagnosed glioma. Across the whole study: Treated patients had a mean age of approximately 40 years and a roughly 62% male, around 38% female split.

TCRdb's copy holds only in-frame clones and misses some; the assay was immunoSEQ multiplex PCR. The table has tens of thousands of clones, roughly 92% seen once; the top ten hold 18%. The time point was: baseline, week 1 (first vaccination visit). This sample's treatment: pre-vaccination baseline after standard-of-care therapy. Donors had new IDH1-mutant astrocytomas of WHO grade 3 or 4 (ATRX-lost). This specimen consisted of PBMCs, obtained from a glioma patient treated with radiotherapy, temozolomide or both. This TCR was sampled from a man in his late teens or twenties with glioma.

DNA for the CDR3: TGTGCCAGTAGTCAACAGGGCCTAAATTCACCCCTCCACTTT. It codes for CASSQQGLNSPLHF. This chain links TRBV19 with TRBJ1-6; possible D gene TRBD1, 6 bases. V lost 5 bases, J lost 7 bases, and 12 bases lay in between. From germline, CDR1 is LNHDA and CDR2 SQIVND (reference sequence). The CDR3 is 14 amino acids.